This TCR beta chain derives from a study of blood T cells in healthy people across ages. There are a few counts of this clonotype. A second 7 to 11 cycle PCR used barcoded and J-beta primers. One entry per CDR3 protein, called by TCRdb with MiXCR from the 5' RACE reads. The sample gives more than 1.4 million distinct CDR3 sequences, around 42% of which show up once; around 8% is in the top ten. The CDR3 has 17 residues. V was pared by 6 bases and J by 4 bases, with 11 bases of the junction left unmatched. Per germline, CDR1 SGHTA and CDR2 FQGNSA. The source material was blood. This TCR derives from a woman aged 18-29 years in good health. V gene TRBV7-2 combines with J gene TRBJ2-5; 13 positions agree with TRBD2. CDR3 nucleotides: TGTGCCAGCAGACCCCGACGACTAGCGGGGGGTTCAGAGACCCAGTACTTC. It translates to CASRPRRLAGGSETQYF.